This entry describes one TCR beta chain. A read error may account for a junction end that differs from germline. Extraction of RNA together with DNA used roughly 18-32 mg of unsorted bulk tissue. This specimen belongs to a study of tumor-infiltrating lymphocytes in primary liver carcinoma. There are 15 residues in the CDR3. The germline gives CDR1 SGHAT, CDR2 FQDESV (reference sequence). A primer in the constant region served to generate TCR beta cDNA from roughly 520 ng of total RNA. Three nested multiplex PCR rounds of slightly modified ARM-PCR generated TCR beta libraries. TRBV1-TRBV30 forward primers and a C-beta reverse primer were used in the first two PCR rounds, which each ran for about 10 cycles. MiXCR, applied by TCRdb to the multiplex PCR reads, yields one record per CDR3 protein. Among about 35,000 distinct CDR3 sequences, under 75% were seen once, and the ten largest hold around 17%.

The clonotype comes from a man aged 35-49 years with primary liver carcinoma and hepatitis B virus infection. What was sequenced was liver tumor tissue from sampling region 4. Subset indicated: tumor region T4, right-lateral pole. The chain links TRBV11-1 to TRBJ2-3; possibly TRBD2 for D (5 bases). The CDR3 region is CTSSLPRESTDTQYF. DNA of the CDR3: TGTACCAGTAGTCTGCCGAGGGAGAGCACAGATACGCAGTATTTT.